Listed below are T cell receptor beta chains from one sample, sequenced in a study of blood T cell repertoires in COVID-19. Clones were sequenced by immunoSEQ multiplex PCR, and TCRdb holds only the in-frame ones, with some missing. The data show some 180,000 clones, about 80% seen once. Sequenced: PBMCs or T cells enriched from blood (not recorded which). The receptors were gathered from a woman aged 55-70 years with acute COVID-19. Each CDR3 is given with its conserved first and last residue. Each record gives: D gene, V gene, CDR3 length, J gene, clone size, CDR3 DNA, CDR3 protein. The D gene is left open where the match is weak. Clone size, where shown, is once, few, many, or a class for clones that have expanded.

d_gene: .
v_gene: TRBV7-2
len: 14
j_gene: TRBJ1-1
abundance: few
CDR3nt: TGTGCCAGCAGCCTCAACCTCGGGATTGCTGAAGCTTTCTTT
CDR3aa: CASSLNLGIAEAFF

d_gene: .
v_gene: TRBV9
len: 13
j_gene: TRBJ2-1
abundance: once
CDR3nt: TGTGCCAGCAGCGTCCTATCCCTGAATGAGCAGTTCTTC
CDR3aa: CASSVLSLNEQFF

d_gene: TRBD1
v_gene: TRBV24-1
len: 14
j_gene: TRBJ1-1
abundance: .
CDR3nt: TGTGCCACCAGGGGGAGACAGGGGAACACTGAAGCTTTCTTT
CDR3aa: CATRGRQGNTEAFF

d_gene: TRBD2
v_gene: TRBV5-1
len: 18
j_gene: TRBJ2-3
abundance: .
CDR3nt: TGCGCCAGCAGCGAAGGGTTGCGGGAGCTCCGATCCACAGATACGCAGTATTTT
CDR3aa: CASSEGLRELRSTDTQYF

d_gene: .
v_gene: TRBV5-1
len: 15
j_gene: TRBJ2-5
abundance: .
CDR3nt: TGCGCCAGCAGCCTGCGGGCGGGCTTCCAAGAGACCCAGTACTTC
CDR3aa: CASSLRAGFQETQYF

d_gene: TRBD1
v_gene: TRBV4-1
len: 13
j_gene: TRBJ1-1
abundance: .
CDR3nt: TGCGCCAGCAGCCAGGACAGGGACACTGAAGCTTTCTTT
CDR3aa: CASSQDRDTEAFF

d_gene: .
v_gene: TRBV14
len: 17
j_gene: TRBJ1-1
abundance: .
CDR3nt: TGTGCCAGCAGCCAAGATATATCGGGAAGGTCAGCCCCTGAAGCTTTCTTT
CDR3aa: CASSQDISGRSAPEAFF

d_gene: .
v_gene: TRBV18
len: 13
j_gene: TRBJ1-5
abundance: .
CDR3nt: TGTGCCAGCTCAAAGTCCCCCGCGGAGCCCCAGCATTTT
CDR3aa: CASSKSPAEPQHF

d_gene: TRBD1
v_gene: TRBV7-9
len: 14
j_gene: TRBJ1-5
abundance: .
CDR3nt: TGTGCCAGCAGCTCGGGACAGGGTCCTCAGCCCCAGCATTTT
CDR3aa: CASSSGQGPQPQHF

d_gene: .
v_gene: TRBV7-8
len: 15
j_gene: TRBJ2-1
abundance: .
CDR3nt: TGTGCCAGCAGCTTTGGGCAGGGCTCCTACAATGAGCAGTTCTTC
CDR3aa: CASSFGQGSYNEQFF

d_gene: .
v_gene: TRBV7-2
len: 14
j_gene: TRBJ1-6
abundance: .
CDR3nt: TGTGCCAGCAGCTTAAGTGCCCTCGGGGAACCCCTCCACTTT
CDR3aa: CASSLSALGEPLHF

d_gene: .
v_gene: TRBV15
len: 15
j_gene: TRBJ1-5
abundance: .
CDR3nt: TGTGCCACCAGCGTCACAACAGGCGATTATCAGCCCCAGCATTTT
CDR3aa: CATSVTTGDYQPQHF

d_gene: .
v_gene: TRBV5-4
len: 16
j_gene: TRBJ2-2
abundance: once
CDR3nt: TGTGCCAGCAGCTTGGCCGGGGAGTTGGGGACCGGGGAGCTGTTTTTT
CDR3aa: CASSLAGELGTGELFF

d_gene: .
v_gene: TRBV24-1
len: 14
j_gene: TRBJ2-3
abundance: .
CDR3nt: TGTGCCACCAGCAAAGGGGGTAGTTTAGATACGCAGTATTTT
CDR3aa: CATSKGGSLDTQYF

d_gene: TRBD2
v_gene: TRBV9
len: 17
j_gene: TRBJ2-3
abundance: .
CDR3nt: TGTGCCAGCAGCCTAGCGGGGGGCCGGCCTAGCACAGATACGCAGTATTTT
CDR3aa: CASSLAGGRPSTDTQYF

d_gene: TRBD1
v_gene: TRBV5-4
len: 14
j_gene: TRBJ1-1
abundance: .
CDR3nt: TGTGCCAGCAGCTTGAAGGTAGGGGGCAATGAAGCTTTCTTT
CDR3aa: CASSLKVGGNEAFF

d_gene: .
v_gene: TRBV5-6
len: 12
j_gene: TRBJ1-2
abundance: .
CDR3nt: TGTGCCAGCAGCTTGGTACAGTATGGCTACACCTTC
CDR3aa: CASSLVQYGYTF

d_gene: TRBD1
v_gene: TRBV7-2
len: 16
j_gene: TRBJ1-2
abundance: .
CDR3nt: TGTGCCAGCAGCTTGACAGGGGGTCTCGCTAACTATGGCTACACCTTC
CDR3aa: CASSLTGGLANYGYTF

d_gene: .
v_gene: TRBV6-1
len: 15
j_gene: TRBJ1-5
abundance: once
CDR3nt: TGTGCCAGCAGTGAAATGGGGATTAGGGGTCAGCCCCAGCATTTT
CDR3aa: CASSEMGIRGQPQHF

d_gene: TRBD2
v_gene: TRBV6-5
len: 15
j_gene: TRBJ2-5
abundance: .
CDR3nt: TGTGCCAGCAGCGGTGCAGCGGGAAACCAAGAGACCCAGTACTTC
CDR3aa: CASSGAAGNQETQYF

d_gene: TRBD2
v_gene: TRBV9
len: 15
j_gene: TRBJ2-3
abundance: .
CDR3nt: TGTGCCAGCAGCGTAGCTGCTAGCGGAACAGATACGCAGTATTTT
CDR3aa: CASSVAASGTDTQYF

d_gene: .
v_gene: TRBV6-2/TRBV6-3
len: 17
j_gene: TRBJ1-5
abundance: .
CDR3nt: TGTGCCAGCAGTTACCCTAACACAGGGTTGAGCAATCAGCCCCAGCATTTT
CDR3aa: CASSYPNTGLSNQPQHF

d_gene: TRBD2
v_gene: TRBV10-3
len: 15
j_gene: TRBJ2-1
abundance: .
CDR3nt: TGTGCCATCAGTGAAACGGGAGGGACTAGGTCTGAGCAGTTCTTC
CDR3aa: CAISETGGTRSEQFF

d_gene: .
v_gene: TRBV6-5
len: 14
j_gene: TRBJ2-2
abundance: .
CDR3nt: TGTGCCAGCAGTTGGCAGGCCTACACCGGGGAGCTGTTTTTT
CDR3aa: CASSWQAYTGELFF

d_gene: TRBD2
v_gene: TRBV2
len: 15
j_gene: TRBJ2-7
abundance: once
CDR3nt: TGTGCCAGCAGTGCGGGACTAGCGGGAGAGGACGAGCAGTACTTC
CDR3aa: CASSAGLAGEDEQYF

d_gene: .
v_gene: TRBV21-1
len: 16
j_gene: TRBJ1-3
abundance: .
CDR3nt: TGTGCCAGGATTTCCGGGACAGTCTTCTCTGGAAACACCATATATTTT
CDR3aa: CARISGTVFSGNTIYF

d_gene: .
v_gene: TRBV18
len: 15
j_gene: TRBJ2-3
abundance: .
CDR3nt: TGTGCCAGCTCACCAACGTCGGGGAGCACAGATACGCAGTATTTT
CDR3aa: CASSPTSGSTDTQYF

d_gene: TRBD1
v_gene: TRBV14
len: 16
j_gene: TRBJ1-2
abundance: few
CDR3nt: TGTGCCAGCAGCCCTATGGACAGGGGCGTCGGCTATGGCTACACCTTC
CDR3aa: CASSPMDRGVGYGYTF